These 12 T cell receptor beta chains share one sample of origin, sequenced in a study of blood T cells in healthy people across ages. Primed by a sample-barcoded 5' primer and a J-beta primer mix, a second PCR proceeded for 7 to 11 cycles. TCRdb re-analysed the 5' RACE reads in MiXCR, keeping a single row per CDR3 protein. The repertoire holds hundreds of thousands of distinct CDR3 sequences, with about 61% as singletons. Sample: blood. All receptors derive from a man aged 35-49 years in good health.

This clonotype is a singleton in its sample. This rearrangement joins TRBV5-1 to TRBJ2-1, with 13 bases lining up with TRBD2. This CDR3 is 18 amino acids long. V was clipped by 8 bases and J by 2 bases; unmatched bases: 13. The germline V gene encodes CDR1 SGHRS and CDR2 YFSETQ. CDR3 amino acids: CASVLGLAGKGPYNEQFF. In DNA, the CDR3 is TGCGCCAGTGTCTTGGGACTAGCGGGGAAGGGCCCCTACAATGAGCAGTTCTTC.

The chain uses TRBV20-1 and TRBJ1-5; D perhaps matches TRBD1 (6 bases). This CDR3 has 15 amino acids. With 3 bases removed from V and 7 bases from J, the gap between germline ends came to 19 bases. Germline V gene data show CDR1 as DFQATT and CDR2 as SNEGSKA (reference sequence). CDR3 region: CSASPMVGGNQPQHF. The CDR3 nucleotides are TGCAGTGCTAGCCCAATGGTAGGGGGAAACCAGCCCCAGCATTTT.

Note on this clonotype: This CDR3 is missing its conserved last phenylalanine or tryptophan, likely due to a read error. The chain has TRBV5-8 and TRBJ2-1; 15 bases are a match to TRBD2. This CDR3 has 18 residues. J lost 7 bases, V lost 4 bases, and 12 bases had no gene match. Germline CDR1 SGHTS, CDR2 YDEGEE. CDR3 residues: CASSLGTSGRPRANEQFL. The CDR3 nucleotides read TGTGCCAGCAGCCTAGGGACTAGCGGGAGGCCACGGGCGAATGAGCAGTTCCTC.

The chain links TRBV4-3 to TRBJ1-6; D is uncertain. The germline V gene has CDR1 LGHNA and CDR2 YSLEER. The CDR3 length is 13 residues. V dropped 0 bases and J dropped 8 bases, with 5 bases sitting between them. CDR3 sequence: CASSQDGYSPLHF. CDR3 bases: TGCGCCAGCAGCCAAGATGGGTATTCACCCCTCCACTTT.

This clonotype was seen at least ten times. This chain links TRBV7-9 with TRBJ2-5; D not resolved. Germline values: CDR1 SEHNR, CDR2 FQNEAQ (reference sequence). Trimming cost V 6 bases and J 1 base, with 9 bases left between them. The CDR3 consists of 13 residues. CDR3 amino acids: CASRSGSQETQYF. CDR3 sequence (DNA): TGTGCCAGCAGGTCCGGTAGCCAAGAGACCCAGTACTTC.

The chain is built from TRBV20-1 and TRBJ1-5; TRBD1 agrees at 9 bases. Trimming took 2 bases from V and 4 from J; bases not matched to a gene: 6. The CDR3 is 15 amino acids. The germline V gene encodes CDR1 DFQATT and CDR2 SNEGSKA (reference sequence). CDR3 sequence reads: CSARSLDRGNQPQHF. For the CDR3, the DNA is TGCAGTGCTAGATCCCTCGACAGGGGGAATCAGCCCCAGCATTTT.

This clonotype showed up just a few times. The CDR3, as DNA: TGCAGTGCTAGAGATCCCAGGAGGGGACCCGATACGCAGTATTTT. Its translation is CSARDPRRGPDTQYF. The chain employs TRBV20-1 and TRBJ2-3; D perhaps matches TRBD2 (6 bases). V lost 0 bases, J lost 6 bases, and 16 bases lay in between. The CDR3 sequence is 15 residues long. Germline V gives CDR1 DFQATT, CDR2 SNEGSKA (reference sequence).

This clonotype was detected a few times. The chain employs TRBV9 and TRBJ2-1, with 11 bases lining up with TRBD2. The CDR3 runs 17 residues. Per germline, CDR1 SGDLS and CDR2 YYNGEE. The V and J ends lost 3 bases and 5 bases, in that order; junction bases with no gene match: 10. The CDR3 coding sequence is TGTGCCAGCAGCGATACACAGACTAGCGGGATCAACAATGAGCAGTTCTTC. Residues: CASSDTQTSGINNEQFF.

The J gene is TRBJ2-4, the V gene TRBV28; D is possibly TRBD2 (6 bases). The DNA end is more similar to TRBJ2-7, so the J call may be wrong. CDR3 length: 16 residues. Germline values: CDR1 MDHEN, CDR2 SYDVKM. The CDR3 sequence: CASSLDGSNPVYEQYF. The CDR3 DNA is TGTGCCAGCAGTTTAGACGGGAGTAACCCTGTCTACGAGCAGTACTTC.

V is TRBV6-1 and J is TRBJ1-6; D remains unclear. V shed 5 bases and J shed 7 bases, with 12 bases lying between them. Germline V lookup: CDR1 MNHNS, CDR2 SASEGT. The CDR3 has 14 amino acids. CDR3 nucleotides: TGTGCCAGCAGTCTTGGACCGGTAAATTCACCCCTCCACTTT. Amino acid sequence: CASSLGPVNSPLHF.

This clonotype was seen a handful of times. The rearrangement links TRBV12-3 or TRBV12-4 to TRBJ1-2; D call uncertain. V was shortened by 4 bases and J by 2 bases, with 20 bases between the two germline ends. The CDR3 spans 17 residues. The CDR3 sequence: CASSSTPTTLENYGYTF. The CDR3 DNA follows: TGTGCCAGCAGTTCGACCCCTACAACGCTCGAGAACTATGGCTACACCTTC.

Only a few counts were recorded for this clonotype. The genes are TRBV28 and TRBJ2-7; weak D call: TRBD1 (6 bases). Germline assignment: CDR1 MDHEN and CDR2 SYDVKM. The CDR3 is 14 residues long. V lost 5 bases and J lost 7, with 18 bases in between. The CDR3 nucleotides read TGTGCCAGCAGTCTCCCCGGGGACACCAATGAGCAGTACTTC. Amino acid sequence: CASSLPGDTNEQYF. Using reference TRBV28 and TRBJ2-7 for the parts outside the CDR3, the full variable domain is DVKVTQSSRYLVKRTGEKVFLECVQDMDHENMFWYRQDPGLGLRLIYFSYDVKMKEKGDIPEGYSVSREKKERFSLILESASTNQTSMYLCASSLPGDTNEQYFGPGTRLTVT.